This TCR beta chain was recovered during a study of Ad26.COV2.S vaccination and SARS-CoV-2 variants. Whole-study context: Donor participated within the Ad26.COV2.S arm of the COV1001 trial.

Documented treatment: over 15 received Ad26.COV2.S at low or high dose, single or two shots; 5 received placebo; per-sample allocation not given. The study sampled participants on day 63 after the first vaccine or placebo injection. Using immunoSEQ multiplex PCR, the repertoire was profiled, and TCRdb retains in-frame clones only, with some absent. Here the sample spans approximately 450,000 clones, approximately 90% being singletons. Germline V lookup: CDR1 LNHDA, CDR2 SQIVND (reference sequence). The CDR3 is 13 residues long. V was trimmed by 7 bases and J by 4 bases, leaving 12 bases between them.

The receptor comes from a person aged 18-60 years who received the Ad26.COV2.S COVID-19 vaccine or a placebo. The chain carries TRBV19 and TRBJ2-3; D uncertain. The sequences come from peripheral blood, collected in a trial of Ad26.COV2.S vaccine versus placebo. CDR3 sequence (DNA): TGTGCCAGTACTAAGGTGCCAGCAGATACGCAGTATTTT. Translating gives CASTKVPADTQYF.